These 26 T cell receptor beta chains came from one sample sequenced in a study of blood T cell repertoires in COVID-19. Profiling relied on immunoSEQ multiplex PCR, and the TCRdb table lists in-frame clones only, not all of them. The sample has approximately 200,000 clones, approximately 85% seen once. The source material was peripheral blood. The source of these receptors is a human donor with active or convalescent COVID-19. The donor label of this sample is uncertain.

The V and J genes are TRBV20-1 and TRBJ2-5, with TRBD2 identical over 8 bases. Germline V gene sequence: CDR1 DFQATT, CDR2 SNEGSKA (reference sequence). V shed 3 bases, J shed 4 bases, and the junction held 19 bases outside the gene matches. The CDR3 loop spans 18 amino acids. CDR3 region: CSASPPIAGNYAGETQYF. CDR3 bases: TGCAGTGCTAGTCCCCCCATAGCGGGAAATTACGCCGGAGAGACCCAGTACTTC.

This clone has more than one count but fewer than ten. V is TRBV3-1 (or the pseudogene TRBV3-2) and J is TRBJ1-3; D might be TRBD1 (5 bases). This CDR3 has 14 residues. Germline V gene lookup returns CDR1 LGHDT and CDR2 YNNKEL (reference sequence). V lost 1 base to trimming and J lost 3 bases, with 7 bases between them. The CDR3 spells CASSQAGLGNTIYF. The DNA of the CDR3 is TGTGCCAGCAGCCAAGCAGGGCTTGGAAACACCATATATTTT.

The CDR3 DNA reads TGTGCCAGCAGCTTGTATTTTTTCCACGAGCAGTACTTC. It translates to CASSLYFFHEQYF. The chain employs TRBV5-5 and TRBJ2-7; no definite D call. The germline gives CDR1 SGHKS, CDR2 YYEKEE (reference sequence). The V end was cut by 1 base, the J end by 5 bases, with 10 bases between. CDR3 size: 13 residues.

V is TRBV29-1 and J is TRBJ1-1; D is perhaps TRBD1 (5 bases). Germline CDR1 is SQVTM and CDR2 is ANQGSEA. V lost 4 bases, J lost 3 bases, and 9 bases lay in between. The CDR3 contains 12 residues. For the CDR3, the DNA is TGCAGCGTTGTTCTGGGGCACACTGAAGCTTTCTTT. Residues: CSVVLGHTEAFF.

The gene calls are TRBV15 and TRBJ1-5; 8 bases are shared with TRBD1. Germline V gene data show CDR1 as LNHNV and CDR2 as YYDKDF (reference sequence). This CDR3 region has 17 residues. V dropped 0 bases and J dropped 4; count of bases not matched to a gene: 8. CDR3 nucleotide sequence: TGTGCCACCAGCAGAGAAAGTGCGGGACAGGCTAATCAGCCCCAGCATTTT. This gives the protein CATSRESAGQANQPQHF.

Here the CDR3 DNA reads TGTGCCAGCAGTTCCGGGTTACTACTCACAGATACGCAGTATTTT. It yields the protein CASSSGLLLTDTQYF. V and J are TRBV28 and TRBJ2-3; D remains ambiguous. The germline V gene has CDR1 MDHEN and CDR2 SYDVKM. This CDR3 is built from 15 residues. Trimming took 4 bases from V and 2 from J, leaving 13 bases between them.

This clone appeared a few times. The V gene is TRBV4-3, the J gene TRBJ2-2, with TRBD1 matching 9 bases. With 4 bases clipped from V and 3 bases from J, the junction kept 3 bases outside the gene matches. This CDR3 is built from 15 residues. Germline V gene sequence: CDR1 LGHNA, CDR2 YSLEER. The CDR3 here is CASSPNRGHTGELFF. The CDR3, as DNA: TGCGCCAGCAGCCCTAACAGGGGGCACACCGGGGAGCTGTTTTTT.

The V call is TRBV3-1 (or the pseudogene TRBV3-2), the J call TRBJ2-1, with 7 positions matching TRBD1. After removal of 3 bases from V and 3 bases from J, the junction contained 11 bases not matched to a gene. Germline assignment: CDR1 LGHDT and CDR2 YNNKEL (reference sequence). This CDR3 region has 17 residues. The CDR3: CASSHYRRGSIYNEQFF. The CDR3 region has the DNA TGTGCCAGCAGCCACTACCGCAGGGGGTCAATCTACAATGAGCAGTTCTTC.

The table lists this clone with a few counts. The V and J genes are TRBV25-1 and TRBJ1-4; the match to TRBD1 covers 8 bases. The germline V gene encodes CDR1 MGHDK and CDR2 SYGVNS. Unmatched junction bases numbered 3, after V lost 4 bases and J lost 2 bases. The CDR3 has 15 residues. The DNA for the CDR3 is TGTGCCAGCAGTGGAGACAGGGGCACTAATGAAAAACTGTTTTTT. As protein: CASSGDRGTNEKLFF.

CDR3 in DNA: TGTGCCAGCAGCAGAACAGGGGGCCCCTCCGAGCAGTACTTC. It codes for CASSRTGGPSEQYF. The chain has TRBV13 and TRBJ2-7, with TRBD1 matching over 9 bases. The CDR3 has 14 residues. Unmatched junction bases numbered 8, after V lost 5 bases and J lost 6 bases. Germline V lookup: CDR1 PRHDT, CDR2 FYEKMQ (reference sequence).

The rearrangement links TRBV6-5 to TRBJ1-5; no clear D. This CDR3 contains 15 residues. V lost 0 bases, J lost 9 bases, and 15 bases lay in between. Per the germline V gene, CDR1 is MNHEY and CDR2 is SVGAGI. This CDR3 reads CASSYSAGKGSPQHF. The CDR3 DNA is TGTGCCAGCAGTTACTCGGCGGGGAAGGGATCGCCCCAGCATTTT.

The genes are TRBV4-3 and TRBJ2-1, with 8 bases fitting TRBD2. CDR3 length: 17 residues. Trimming cost V 4 bases and J 5 bases; bases outside gene matches: 13. Germline V gives CDR1 LGHNA, CDR2 YSLEER. For the CDR3, the DNA is TGCGCCAGCAGCCCCCTGGGGACGGGGGGGCCCCACAATGAGCAGTTCTTC. Translation: CASSPLGTGGPHNEQFF.

The chain has TRBV19 and TRBJ2-5; 7 bases agree with TRBD2. Germline V CDR1 and CDR2: LNHDA, SQIVND (reference sequence). The CDR3 loop spans 15 amino acids. V shed 0 bases and J 4 bases; nucleotides not matched to a gene: 5. The CDR3 DNA sequence: TGTGCCAGTAGTATAGAGGGGCGGGAGTTAGAGACCCAGTACTTC. Its translation is CASSIEGRELETQYF. Combining the CDR3 with reference TRBV19 and TRBJ2-5 gives the whole variable domain DGGITQSPKYLFRKEGQNVTLSCEQNLNHDAMYWYRQDPGQGLRLIYYSQIVNDFQKGDIAEGYSVSREKKESFPLTVTSAQKNPTAFYLCASSIEGRELETQYFGPGTRLLVL.

The chain has TRBV6-5 and TRBJ2-3, with D perhaps TRBD1 (6 bases). Trimming stripped 7 bases from V and 3 bases from J, with 14 bases between. Germline values: CDR1 MNHEY, CDR2 SVGAGI. This CDR3 is 14 amino acids long. The CDR3 DNA sequence: TGTGCCAGCACCCCAGGGGATGAAACAGATACGCAGTATTTT. Translating it yields CASTPGDETDTQYF.

The rearrangement joins TRBV18 to TRBJ2-3; TRBD1 might be the D (6 bases). Deletions cut 6 bases from V and 2 bases from J, with 18 bases between. Germline V lookup: CDR1 KGHSH, CDR2 LQKENI. This CDR3 is built from 16 residues. The CDR3 protein is CASSPQPGHLTDTQYF. As DNA, the CDR3 is TGTGCCAGCTCCCCCCAACCGGGACACCTCACAGATACGCAGTATTTT.

This clone was seen only a few times. J is TRBJ2-7 and V is TRBV19, with D perhaps TRBD1 (5 bases). The V end was cut by 7 bases, the J end by 0 bases, with 10 bases between. Per the germline V gene, CDR1 is LNHDA and CDR2 is SQIVND (reference sequence). The CDR3 has 13 amino acids. The CDR3 protein is CASTPRGSYEQYF. CDR3 nucleotide sequence: TGTGCCAGTACTCCAAGGGGCTCCTACGAGCAGTACTTC.

The genes are TRBV21-1 and TRBJ2-3; the table names TRBD1, a call not compared with the DNA. TRBV21-1 is designated a pseudogene. The CDR3 has 15 residues. CDR3 sequence: CASSKVEPGVDTQYF. In DNA form, the CDR3 reads TGTGCCAGCAGCAAAGTGGAACCAGGGGTAGATACGCAGTATTTT.

This chain connects TRBV3-1 (or the pseudogene TRBV3-2) to TRBJ1-1; the D gene is possibly TRBD1 (6 bases). CDR3 length: 14 amino acids. V lost 3 bases and J 4 bases, leaving 12 bases between the germline ends. Germline CDR1 and CDR2: LGHDT and YNNKEL (reference sequence). CDR3 region: CASSHQTGSTEAFF. The CDR3 region has the DNA TGTGCCAGCAGCCATCAGACAGGCTCCACTGAAGCTTTCTTT.

The chain employs TRBV5-4 and TRBJ2-7; D is unresolved. This CDR3 contains 13 residues. In germline, CDR1 is SGHNT, CDR2 YYREEE (reference sequence). Trimming stripped 3 bases from V and 0 bases from J, with 7 bases between. CDR3 nucleotides: TGTGCCAGCAGCTCCGGGTCCTCCTACGAGCAGTACTTC. Protein sequence: CASSSGSSYEQYF.

The V and J genes are TRBV10-3 and TRBJ2-2; TRBD1 aligns across 8 bases. Germline V CDR1 and CDR2: ENHRY, SYGVKD. The CDR3 runs to 12 residues. The V gene end was trimmed by 3 bases and the J gene end by 9 bases; junction bases not matched to a gene: 0. CDR3 in amino acids: CAISDRGRELFF. CDR3 bases: TGTGCCATCAGTGACAGGGGGCGGGAGCTGTTTTTT.

The chain uses TRBV28 and TRBJ1-1; no definite D call. The CDR3 sequence is 12 residues long. Trimming left V 2 bases short and J 4 bases short, with 5 bases between. Germline V lookup: CDR1 MDHEN, CDR2 SYDVKM. This CDR3 reads CASSLPSTEAFF. CDR3 DNA sequence: TGTGCCAGCAGTTTACCGAGCACTGAAGCTTTCTTT.

This clone has a single count. V is TRBV12-3 or TRBV12-4 and J is TRBJ1-2; the D is unclear. CDR3 length: 12 amino acids. V was cut by 1 base and J by 7 bases, with 7 bases left in between. The CDR3 nucleotides are TGTGCCAGCAGTTTAGTTGGAGGTGGCTACACCTTC. Translating gives CASSLVGGGYTF.

To note about this clone: One junction end does not reproduce the germline sequence, and a read error may be involved. This chain connects TRBV7-7 to TRBJ2-1; 14 positions agree with TRBD2. This CDR3 region has 15 residues. Germline V gene data show CDR1 as SSHAT and CDR2 as FNYEAQ (reference sequence). The DNA of the CDR3 is TGTGCTAGCAGCCAAGGACTAGCGGGAGGAAATGAGCAGTTCTTC. As protein: CASSQGLAGGNEQFF. The full variable domain, its missing parts supplied by reference TRBV7-7 and TRBJ2-1, is GAGVSQSPRYKVTKRGQDVTLRCDPISSHATLYWYQQALGQGPEFLTYFNYEAQPDKSGLPSDRFSAERPEGSISTLTIQRTEQRDSAMYRCASSQGLAGGNEQFFGPGTRLTVL.

This clone has a single count. The rearrangement joins TRBV6-6 to TRBJ1-4, with TRBD1 matching 12 bases. V shed 8 bases, J shed 7 bases, and the junction held 2 bases outside the gene matches. Germline V CDR1 and CDR2: MNHNY, SVGAGI (reference sequence). This CDR3 spans 13 amino acids. The CDR3 sequence is CASGDRGPEKLFF. CDR3 coding DNA: TGTGCCAGCGGGGACAGGGGGCCTGAAAAACTGTTTTTT.

This chain connects TRBV7-8 to TRBJ1-6; TRBD1 matches at 10 bases. Trimming at V came to 6 bases and at J to 8 bases, leaving 4 bases not matched to a gene. CDR1 and CDR2 from the germline V gene are SGHVS and FQNEAQ. This CDR3 has 14 residues. The CDR3 DNA sequence: TGTGCCAGCAGTCGGGACAGGGGTGATTCACCCCTCCACTTT. This encodes CASSRDRGDSPLHF.

The V call is TRBV5-1, the J call TRBJ2-5; 11 bases are shared with TRBD2. The V and J ends lost 0 bases and 0 bases, in that order; junction bases with no gene match: 1. The CDR3 totals 16 residues. Germline V gives CDR1 SGHRS, CDR2 YFSETQ. The CDR3 spells CASSLGLAGYQETQYF. CDR3 in DNA: TGCGCCAGCAGCTTGGGACTAGCGGGGTACCAAGAGACCCAGTACTTC. Supplemented by reference TRBV5-1 and TRBJ2-5, the full variable domain reads KAGVTQTPRYLIKTRGQQVTLSCSPISGHRSVSWYQQTPGQGLQFLFEYFSETQRNKGNFPGRFSGRQFSNSRSEMNVSTLELGDSALYLCASSLGLAGYQETQYFGPGTRLLVL.